The 3 T cell receptor beta chains below come from one sample, sequenced in a study of blood T cell repertoires in COVID-19. Using immunoSEQ multiplex PCR, the repertoire was profiled, and TCRdb retains in-frame clones only, with some absent. The sample includes about 410,000 clones, 70% to 90% of them seen just once. Sequencing was carried out using peripheral blood. The source is a woman in her thirties or forties with COVID-19, enrolled during active disease.

This chain joins TRBV9 and TRBJ1-2; 7 nucleotides align to TRBD1. V was clipped by 0 bases and J by 4 bases; unmatched bases: 9. There are 16 residues in the CDR3. CDR1 and CDR2 from the germline V gene are SGDLS and YYNGEE. In nucleotides, the CDR3 is TGTGCCAGCAGCGTAGAGAAAGGGGGCTATGGCTATGGCTACACCTTC. This codes for CASSVEKGGYGYGYTF.

The V gene is TRBV5-8, the J gene TRBJ1-6; D not certain. Germline V gene lookup returns CDR1 SGHTS and CDR2 YDEGEE. The CDR3 runs 17 residues. V was clipped by 2 bases and J by 5 bases, with 17 bases between them. In DNA, the CDR3 is TGTGCCAGCAGCTTTTCCCCCCGTTACAGTGATAATTCACCCCTCCACTTT. It is translated as CASSFSPRYSDNSPLHF.

This chain joins TRBV2 and TRBJ1-2, with 7 bases matching TRBD1. Germline assignment: CDR1 SNHLY and CDR2 FYNNEI. The CDR3 is made up of 15 amino acids. Losses at the gene ends were 6 bases for V and 2 bases for J; bases not matched to a gene: 9. The CDR3 nucleotides are TGTGCCAGCAGAAGGATCATAGGGGGCAACTATGGCTACACCTTC. Encoded protein: CASRRIIGGNYGYTF. Full variable domain (rest looked up from reference TRBV2 and TRBJ1-2): EPEVTQTPSHQVTQMGQEVILRCVPISNHLYFYWYRQILGQKVEFLVSFYNNEISEKSEIFDDQFSVERPDGSNFTLKIRSTKLEDSAMYFCASRRIIGGNYGYTFGSGTRLTVV.